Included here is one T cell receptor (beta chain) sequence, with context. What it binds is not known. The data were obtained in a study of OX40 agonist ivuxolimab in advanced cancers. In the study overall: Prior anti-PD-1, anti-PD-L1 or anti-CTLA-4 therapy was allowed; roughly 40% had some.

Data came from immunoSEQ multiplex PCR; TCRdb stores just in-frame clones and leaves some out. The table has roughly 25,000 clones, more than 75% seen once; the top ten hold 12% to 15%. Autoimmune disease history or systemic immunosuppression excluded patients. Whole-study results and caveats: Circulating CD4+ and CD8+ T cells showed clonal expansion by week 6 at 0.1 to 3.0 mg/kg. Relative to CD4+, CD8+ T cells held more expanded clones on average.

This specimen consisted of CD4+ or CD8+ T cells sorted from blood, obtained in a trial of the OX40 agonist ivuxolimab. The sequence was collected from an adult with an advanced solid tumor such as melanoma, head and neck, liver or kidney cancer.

The CDR3 coding sequence is TGTGCCAGCAGCTTATTAGGGGACAGTGGAGAGACCCAGTACTTC. It translates to CASSLLGDSGETQYF. The chain couples TRBV13 to TRBJ2-5, with 7 bases that match TRBD1. V dropped 2 bases and J dropped 4; count of bases not matched to a gene: 7. The length of the CDR3 is 15 residues. Per germline, CDR1 PRHDT and CDR2 FYEKMQ (reference sequence).